Sequencing of this T cell receptor beta chain was carried out in a study of low-dose radiotherapy and immunotherapy resistance in tumors. At the level of the study: Cohort 1 received 0.5 Gy per fraction every 2 weeks, totaling 6.5 Gy. Patients were on oral aspirin 300 mg taken daily for four cycles from cycle 1 day 1.

This clonotype was seen repeatedly, ten times or more. Primers targeting TRAV and TRBV primed first-strand cDNA, covering alpha and beta chains. TCR amplification used roughly 18 PCR cycles, a constant-region primer and a V-primer adapter. In vitro transcription amplified isolated mRNA. TCRdb re-derived calls from the reads in MiXCR, one entry per CDR3 protein. The sample carries roughly 90,000 distinct CDR3 sequences, about 20% recorded once. Regarding time point: after trial treatment. Treatment indicated: LDRT plus nivolumab, ipilimumab, low-dose cyclophosphamide and aspirin (RACIN trial). Trimming removed 6 bases from V and 0 bases from J, with 20 bases in between. The germline gives CDR1 MDHEN, CDR2 SYDVKM. CDR3 length equals 18 residues.

Sequenced here: PBMCs, sampled after low-dose radiotherapy plus immunotherapy. The clonotype was recovered from a female donor with ovarian cancer. The rearrangement links TRBV28 to TRBJ1-4; D remains unclear. CDR3 sequence: CASSLRRLRIATNEKLFF. CDR3 nucleotides: TGTGCCAGCAGCTTAAGGCGGCTAAGAATTGCAACTAATGAAAAACTGTTTTTT.